Below, 23 T cell receptor beta chains from the same sample are listed, as sequenced in a study of response to subunit inactivated influenza vaccine. Via MiXCR, TCRdb re-called the RT-PCR reads, giving one row per CDR3 protein. The sample includes over 650,000 distinct CDR3 sequences, less than 20% of them seen just once. Sequencing was performed on PBMCs from blood, taken 5 days after vaccination. The source of these receptors is a man between 45 and 60 years old who received an inactivated influenza vaccine.

The CDR3 sequence: CASSRTEGGTSGRSYNEQFF. In DNA, the CDR3 is TGTGCCAGCAGCCGCACGGAGGGGGGAACTAGCGGGAGGTCCTACAATGAGCAGTTCTTC. J is TRBJ2-1 and V is TRBV4-2, with 12 bases matching TRBD2. CDR1 and CDR2 from the germline V gene are LGHNA and YNFKEQ. This CDR3 comprises 20 residues. V lost 4 bases to trimming and J lost 1 base; unmatched junction nucleotides: 14.

V gene TRBV5-1 combines with J gene TRBJ2-3, with D perhaps matching TRBD1 (5 bases). CDR3 length: 14 residues. Between the trimmed V and J ends, which lost 10 bases and 3 bases, there was a span of 18 bases. Germline CDR1 reads SGHRS; CDR2 reads YFSETQ. The CDR3 DNA sequence: TGCGCCGGAAGTGAGGCAGGGTCGACAGATACGCAGTATTTT. This gives the protein CAGSEAGSTDTQYF.

This clonotype came up many times. V usage is TRBV29-1 and J usage is TRBJ2-7; D not resolved. Germline V gene sequence: CDR1 SQVTM, CDR2 ANQGSEA. V dropped 4 bases and J dropped 4 bases, with 11 bases sitting between them. This CDR3 spans 12 amino acids. This chain's CDR3 is CSVVEVGYEQYF. In nucleotides, the CDR3 is TGCAGCGTTGTAGAGGTAGGGTACGAGCAGTACTTC.

This clonotype was recorded a few times. In nucleotides, the CDR3 is TGCGCCAGCAGCCAAGACTGGCCCAGAACGACCCAAGGCGAGCAGTACTTC. It specifies CASSQDWPRTTQGEQYF. The V gene is TRBV4-3, the J gene TRBJ2-7; D is uncertain. This CDR3 region has 17 residues. V lost 0 bases to trimming and J lost 6 bases, with 21 bases between them. Germline V CDR1 and CDR2: LGHNA, YSLEER.

The CDR3 spells CASSSNRVGYGYTF. In DNA form, the CDR3 reads TGTGCCAGCAGTTCGAACAGGGTTGGCTATGGCTACACCTTC. The gene calls are TRBV6-5 and TRBJ1-2; weak D call: TRBD1 (6 bases). The CDR3 totals 14 residues. The germline V gene has CDR1 MNHEY and CDR2 SVGAGI. Trimming removed 4 bases at V and 4 bases at J, with 13 bases between.

The chain is built from TRBV20-1 and TRBJ2-5, with D perhaps assigned TRBD1 or TRBD2 (5 bases each). This CDR3 spans 14 amino acids. The germline V gene has CDR1 DFQATT and CDR2 SNEGSKA (reference sequence). Trimming removed 0 bases at V and 3 bases at J, with 11 bases between. The CDR3 is CSAREVLGEETQYF. The CDR3 DNA sequence: TGCAGTGCTAGAGAGGTCTTGGGGGAAGAGACCCAGTACTTC.

In its sample, this clonotype was seen a few times. This chain joins TRBV20-1 and TRBJ2-3; 8 bases map to TRBD2. Trimming took 0 bases from V and 5 from J; bases not matched to a gene: 10. The germline gives CDR1 DFQATT, CDR2 SNEGSKA (reference sequence). CDR3 size: 16 residues. Here the CDR3 reads CSARDDLAGLRDTQYF. In DNA, the CDR3 is TGCAGTGCTAGAGATGACCTAGCGGGCCTCAGAGATACGCAGTATTTT.

The chain uses TRBV4-3 and TRBJ2-3; D unclear. The CDR3 runs to 15 residues. Between the trimmed V and J ends, which lost 0 bases and 0 bases, there was a span of 7 bases. The germline gives CDR1 LGHNA, CDR2 YSLEER. CDR3: CASSQEPQSTDTQYF. The DNA of the CDR3 is TGCGCCAGCAGCCAAGAGCCCCAGAGCACAGATACGCAGTATTTT.

This clonotype was detected a few times. CDR3 in amino acids: CASSLGDRGNSPLHF. The CDR3 DNA reads as TGTGCCAGCAGTTTAGGGGACAGGGGCAATTCACCCCTCCACTTT. The J gene is TRBJ1-6, the V gene TRBV12-3 or TRBV12-4, with TRBD1 identical over 10 bases. CDR3 length: 15 residues. The V segment lost 1 base and the J segment 7 bases; nucleotides outside the gene matches: 1.

This clonotype was detected ten times or more. The chain has TRBV20-1 and TRBJ1-2; D gene unclear. V lost 6 bases and J lost 8, with 10 bases in between. The CDR3 covers 10 residues. Germline CDR1 reads DFQATT; CDR2 reads SNEGSKA (reference sequence). CDR3: CSARNGGYTF. In DNA, the CDR3 is TGCAGTGCACGGAACGGGGGCTACACCTTC.

The J gene is TRBJ2-7, the V gene TRBV6-2 or TRBV6-3; 8 nucleotides match TRBD1. CDR1 is MNHEY, CDR2 SVGEGT, per germline. The CDR3 loop spans 18 amino acids. V lost 6 bases to trimming and J lost 0 bases; unmatched junction nucleotides: 16. The CDR3 spells CASRFPARGQENSYEQYF. Written as DNA, the CDR3 is TGTGCCAGCAGATTCCCCGCGCGGGGACAGGAGAACTCCTACGAGCAGTACTTC.

The genes are TRBV9 and TRBJ2-3; 13 nucleotides align to TRBD2. The ends lost 0 bases at V and 5 bases at J; junction bases unmatched: 9. This CDR3 comprises 18 residues. The V gene's germline CDR1 is SGDLS and CDR2 YYNGEE. The CDR3 here is CASSVGSRGLAGIDTQYF. In DNA form, the CDR3 reads TGTGCCAGCAGCGTAGGGTCCCGGGGACTAGCGGGAATAGATACGCAGTATTTT.

Only a few counts were recorded for this clonotype. The rearrangement uses TRBV15 and TRBJ1-5; perhaps TRBD1 as D (6 bases). Germline-derived CDR1 and CDR2 are LNHNV and YYDKDF (reference sequence). Deletions cut 1 base from V and 2 bases from J, with 12 bases between. The CDR3 totals 16 residues. DNA for the CDR3: TGTGCCACCAGCAGAGCGGGGGGGCTTGGCAATCAGCCCCAGCATTTT. Protein sequence: CATSRAGGLGNQPQHF.

The V and J genes are TRBV9 and TRBJ2-5, with D possibly TRBD2 on 7 matching bases. Germline V gene lookup returns CDR1 SGDLS and CDR2 YYNGEE. With 0 bases removed from V and 5 bases from J, the gap between germline ends came to 14 bases. The CDR3 has 15 residues. CDR3 amino acids: CASSVVGGRMETQYF. CDR3 in DNA: TGTGCCAGCAGCGTAGTCGGGGGGCGTATGGAGACCCAGTACTTC.

V and J are TRBV12-3 or TRBV12-4 and TRBJ2-1; the match to TRBD1 covers 7 bases. The CDR3 is 17 amino acids. V lost 6 bases to trimming and J lost 3 bases; unmatched junction nucleotides: 14. CDR3 DNA sequence: TGTGCCAGCAGAACAGACAGGGCCAAAGGTTTCTACAATGAGCAGTTCTTC. It codes for CASRTDRAKGFYNEQFF.

This clonotype occurred a few times. The chain links TRBV2 to TRBJ2-1; D might be TRBD2 (5 bases). Germline values: CDR1 SNHLY, CDR2 FYNNEI. Trimming cost V 8 bases and J 13 bases, with 12 bases left between them. This CDR3 comprises 10 residues. As DNA, the CDR3 is TGTGCCAGCGGGGAGATCGAACAGTTCTTC. Amino acid sequence: CASGEIEQFF.

The chain has TRBV18 and TRBJ2-1, with 10 nucleotides matching TRBD2. This CDR3 has 16 residues. Germline V gene sequence: CDR1 KGHSH, CDR2 LQKENI. Trimming removed 5 bases from V and 3 bases from J; junction bases left unmatched: 7. The CDR3 bases are TGTGCCAGCTCAACCGAGCGGGGGGGCCGCTACAATGAGCAGTTCTTC. This codes for CASSTERGGRYNEQFF. Looking up the rest from reference TRBV18 and TRBJ2-1 gives the full variable domain: NAGVMQNPRHLVRRRGQEARLRCSPMKGHSHVYWYRQLPEEGLKFMVYLQKENIIDESGMPKERFSAEFPKEGPSILRIQQVVRGDSAAYFCASSTERGGRYNEQFFGPGTRLTVL.

This clonotype was seen only a few times. J is TRBJ1-5 and V is TRBV20-1, with 8 bases aligning to TRBD1. This CDR3 has 13 amino acids. Germline CDR1 DFQATT, CDR2 SNEGSKA (reference sequence). Trimming removed 5 bases from V and 4 bases from J; junction bases left unmatched: 4. The CDR3: CSAQRQGNQPQHF. The CDR3, as DNA: TGCAGTGCTCAAAGACAGGGGAATCAGCCCCAGCATTTT.

This clonotype showed up just a few times. The V and J genes are TRBV29-1 and TRBJ2-7, with TRBD2 identical over 9 bases. This CDR3 is 15 amino acids long. V gave up 1 base and J gave up 0 bases; unmatched junction bases: 4. The germline gives CDR1 SQVTM, CDR2 ANQGSEA. CDR3 residues: CSVEGRLADSYEQYF. CDR3 DNA sequence: TGCAGCGTTGAAGGCAGACTAGCGGACTCCTACGAGCAGTACTTC.

This chain connects TRBV6-1 to TRBJ2-5; D is perhaps TRBD2 (5 bases). The CDR3 totals 14 residues. V was trimmed by 6 bases and J by 0 bases, leaving 11 bases between them. Germline V lookup: CDR1 MNHNS, CDR2 SASEGT. CDR3 nucleotides: TGTGCCAGCAGAGAGCGGCCCCACCAAGAGACCCAGTACTTC. This encodes CASRERPHQETQYF.

The chain employs TRBV30 and TRBJ2-7; no definite D call. Per germline, CDR1 GTSNPN and CDR2 SVGIG (reference sequence). Trimming shortened V by 5 bases and J by 0 bases, and 11 bases separated the two germline ends. The CDR3 consists of 13 residues. CDR3 region: CAWDGSPSYEQYF. The CDR3 DNA reads TGTGCCTGGGACGGCAGTCCCTCCTACGAGCAGTACTTC.

This clonotype was found many times. The V and J genes are TRBV12-3 or TRBV12-4 and TRBJ2-1; possible D gene TRBD2, 5 bases. The V end was cut by 1 base, the J end by 10 bases, with 17 bases between. The CDR3 covers 15 residues. The CDR3 DNA follows: TGTGCCAGCAGTTTAGGGACCCCGAGGTCGGGGGAGCAGTTCTTC. Its protein product is CASSLGTPRSGEQFF.

This sequence joins TRBV6-5 and TRBJ2-7; no reliable D call. This CDR3 is 16 amino acids long. V was pared by 2 bases and J by 0 bases, with 14 bases between. Germline values: CDR1 MNHEY, CDR2 SVGAGI. The CDR3 DNA follows: TGTGCCAGCAGTTACGATGGCAGCACTAACTCCTACGAGCAGTACTTC. Amino acids: CASSYDGSTNSYEQYF.